Shown below are 7 T cell receptor beta chains from a single sample sequenced in a study of T cell responses to AZD1222 COVID-19 vaccine. Produced via immunoSEQ multiplex PCR; TCRdb's table is partial and in-frame only. The sample shows more than 90,000 clones, approximately 91% of them seen only once. The sequencing here drew on peripheral blood, taken 28 days after the second AZD1222 dose. Every receptor here comes from an adult who received the AZD1222 COVID-19 vaccine.

In DNA, the CDR3 is TGCAGCGTACTCTATGATGGCTACACCTTC. Residues: CSVLYDGYTF. The chain employs TRBV29-1 and TRBJ1-2, with no clear D. CDR1 and CDR2 (germline): SQVTM, ANQGSEA. V lost 6 bases, J lost 6 bases, and 8 bases lay in between. The CDR3 length is 10 residues.

V gene TRBV30 combines with J gene TRBJ1-1; maybe TRBD1 (5 bases). CDR1 and CDR2 (germline): GTSNPN, SVGIG (reference sequence). V lost 1 base, J lost 1 base, and 7 bases lay in between. The CDR3 has 13 residues. The CDR3 nucleotides read TGTGCCTGGAGTGCCGGACAGAACACTGAAGCTTTCTTT. It translates to CAWSAGQNTEAFF. The full variable domain, with the rest looked up from reference TRBV30 and TRBJ1-1, is SQTIHQWPATLVQPVGSPLSLECTVEGTSNPNLYWYRQAAGRGLQLLFYSVGIGQISSEVPQNLSASRPQDRQFILSSKKLLLSDSGFYLCAWSAGQNTEAFFGQGTRLTVV.

The chain combines TRBV19 with TRBJ1-6, with 8 positions matching TRBD1. Losses at the gene ends were 7 bases for V and 4 bases for J; bases not matched to a gene: 3. This CDR3 is 14 amino acids long. Germline V gene data show CDR1 as LNHDA and CDR2 as SQIVND (reference sequence). This chain's CDR3 is CASTRQGYNSPLHF. The DNA for the CDR3 is TGTGCCAGTACCCGACAGGGGTATAATTCACCCCTCCACTTT.

This sequence joins TRBV3-1 (or the pseudogene TRBV3-2) and TRBJ2-7; 8 positions agree with TRBD2. The CDR3 has 15 amino acids. Trimming removed 3 bases from V and 4 bases from J; junction bases left unmatched: 8. CDR1 is LGHDT and CDR2 is YNNKEL in the germline V gene (reference sequence). The CDR3 DNA sequence: TGTGCCAGCAGCCAGGGGTTCTCGGGAGGGTACGAGCAGTACTTC. It translates to CASSQGFSGGYEQYF.

The chain uses TRBV5-1 and TRBJ1-1, with D possibly TRBD1 on 6 matching bases. The germline V and J ends were trimmed by 4 bases and 0 bases, with 13 bases remaining between them. The germline CDR1 and CDR2 sequences are SGHRS and YFSETQ. The CDR3 is 15 amino acids. Written as DNA, the CDR3 is TGCGCCAGCAGCCTATGGACAGTCATGAACACTGAAGCTTTCTTT. Residues: CASSLWTVMNTEAFF.

The chain has TRBV12-3 or TRBV12-4 and TRBJ2-4; unclear D gene. V gave up 3 bases and J gave up 1 base, with 4 bases separating them. CDR3 length: 13 residues. The CDR3 coding sequence is TGTGCCAGCAGTTTGGAGGCCAAAAACATTCAGTACTTC. This encodes CASSLEAKNIQYF.

V is TRBV5-1 and J is TRBJ2-2; 9 nucleotides line up with TRBD2. CDR1 is SGHRS, CDR2 YFSETQ, per germline. Trimming took 0 bases from V and 7 from J; bases not matched to a gene: 4. CDR3 length: 15 residues. The CDR3 DNA reads TGCGCCAGCAGCTTGGGGCTAGCGGGAATCGGGGAGCTGTTTTTT. Amino acid sequence: CASSLGLAGIGELFF.